This T cell receptor (beta chain) was observed in a study of blood T cell repertoires in COVID-19 (TCRdb year 2020). A note on the overall study: Samples from collaborators originated in the United States, Italy and Spain and spanned both the acute and convalescent phases of COVID-19. Nearly every sample came with metadata listing a de-identified subject ID, COVID-19 status, age in years and sex. The samples were drawn from two sources: the first 160 participants of the ongoing ImmuneRACE study, and 1,254 subjects contributed by 6 global collaborators. The material from the prospective study consisted of cDNA or gDNA derived from T cells, B-cell-depleted T cells, or PBMCs. The dataset comprised deeply sampled blood TCRbeta repertoires from subjects exposed to, actively infected with, or recovered from COVID-19. The repertoires were released in a freely available public database meant as a resource for research on the immune response to SARS-CoV-2. Where available, HLA class I and class II types were obtained from metadata supplied by the sample provider rather than from assay-based typing.

In the germline V gene (reference sequence), CDR1 corresponds to LNHDA and CDR2 to SQIVND. V was cut back by 7 bases and J by 7 bases, leaving a gap of 14 bases between them. Including the terminal cysteine and phenylalanine, the CDR3 comprises 14 residues. Of the read, only the CDR3 DNA is kept; its 42 bases are in frame from base 1. On this clone: Its antigen remains unidentified. Qualities for individual bases were not recorded, and no much larger clone is one base off.

At one collaborating source in Seattle, patients were enrolled during active infection and were followed longitudinally through the course of disease. The collaborating institutions used their own protocols to collect whole blood in K2EDTA tubes. For TCRbeta analysis, collaborator samples were shipped as frozen whole blood, as isolated PBMCs, or as DNA extracted from either sample type. TCRbeta CDR3 regions were amplified from genomic DNA by means of the immunoSEQ Assay, a bias-controlled multiplex PCR. The original pipeline was this. Nucleated cell counts per sample were estimated from amplification of reference gene primers within the assay. To quantify the absolute abundance of each unique TCRbeta CDR3 rearrangement, sequence reads were collapsed and filtered. For each sample, productive Simpson clonality was calculated by taking the square root of Simpson's diversity index across productive rearrangements. TCRdb took this table from immuneACCESS and kept in-frame rearrangements with V and J called. Such tables lack part of the clones; where checked against another copy, unresolved V genes explain under half of the gap, and the rest is unexplained. That table furnishes V, J and clone size, whereas the DNA furnished D and trimming. A total of roughly 250,000 clones appear in this sample, less than 90% of them only once. The ten largest make up 12% of the sample.

General conclusions and limits of the study: The amount of clinical and demographic metadata varied by source and participant and was provided uncurated.

This clonotype originated in a woman aged 30 to 39 with COVID-19, enrolled during active disease. Sequencing was performed on peripheral blood. The chain was built from TRBV19 and TRBJ1-6; perhaps TRBD1 is the D gene, with 6 bases matching. The DNA sequence is given as TGTGCCAGTACTAGGGCAGGGGTCAATTCACCCCTCCACTTT. Translated, it gives CASTRAGVNSPLHF.